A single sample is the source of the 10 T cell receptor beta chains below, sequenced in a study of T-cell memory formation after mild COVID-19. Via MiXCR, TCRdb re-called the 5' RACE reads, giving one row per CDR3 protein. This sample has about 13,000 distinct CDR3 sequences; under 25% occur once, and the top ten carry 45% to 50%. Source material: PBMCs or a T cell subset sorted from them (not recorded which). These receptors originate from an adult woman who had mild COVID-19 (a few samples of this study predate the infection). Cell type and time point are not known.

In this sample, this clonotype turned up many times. The CDR3 here is CASSQGPGLAGITDTQYF. The CDR3 DNA sequence: TGCGCCAGCAGCCAAGGGCCCGGACTAGCGGGGATCACAGATACGCAGTATTTT. This chain uses TRBV4-3 with TRBJ2-3; 12 bases map to TRBD2. Germline assignment: CDR1 LGHNA and CDR2 YSLEER. The ends lost 1 base at V and 2 bases at J; junction bases unmatched: 7. This CDR3 is built from 18 residues.

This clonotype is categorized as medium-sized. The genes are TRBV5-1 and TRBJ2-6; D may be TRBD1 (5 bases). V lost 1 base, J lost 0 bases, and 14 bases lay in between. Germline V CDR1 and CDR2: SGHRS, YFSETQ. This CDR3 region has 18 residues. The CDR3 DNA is TGCGCCAGCAGCTTGTTCCAGGGTCCCTTCTCTGGGGCCAACGTCCTGACTTTC. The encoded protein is CASSLFQGPFSGANVLTF.

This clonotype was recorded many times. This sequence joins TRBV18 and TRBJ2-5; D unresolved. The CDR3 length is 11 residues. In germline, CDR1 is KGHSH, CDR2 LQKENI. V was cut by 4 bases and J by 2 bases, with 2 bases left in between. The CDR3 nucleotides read TGTGCCAGCTCACGTCAAGAGACCCAGTACTTC. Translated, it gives CASSRQETQYF.

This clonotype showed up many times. Written as DNA, the CDR3 is TGTGCCATCAGTGAGTCGGGGGTGGGGAATCAGCCCCAGCATTTT. Protein product: CAISESGVGNQPQHF. The chain employs TRBV10-3 and TRBJ1-5; D is possibly TRBD1 (5 bases). V was shortened by 0 bases and J by 4 bases, with 10 bases between the two germline ends. CDR1 and CDR2 (germline): ENHRY, SYGVKD. The CDR3 is made up of 15 amino acids.

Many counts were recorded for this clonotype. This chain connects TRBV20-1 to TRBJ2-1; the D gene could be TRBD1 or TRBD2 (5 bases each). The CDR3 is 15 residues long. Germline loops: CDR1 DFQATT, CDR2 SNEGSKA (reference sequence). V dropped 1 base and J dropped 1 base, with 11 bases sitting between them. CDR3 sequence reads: CSARGRWGSYNEQFF. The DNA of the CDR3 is TGCAGTGCTAGAGGGAGGTGGGGGTCCTACAATGAGCAGTTCTTC.

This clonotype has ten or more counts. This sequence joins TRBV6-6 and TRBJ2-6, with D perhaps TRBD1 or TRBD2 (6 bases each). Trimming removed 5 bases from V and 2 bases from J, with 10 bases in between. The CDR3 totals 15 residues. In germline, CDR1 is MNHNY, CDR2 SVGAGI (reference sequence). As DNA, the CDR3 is TGTGCCAGCAGTAATGGGGGGCCTGGGGCCAACGTCCTGACTTTC. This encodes CASSNGGPGANVLTF.

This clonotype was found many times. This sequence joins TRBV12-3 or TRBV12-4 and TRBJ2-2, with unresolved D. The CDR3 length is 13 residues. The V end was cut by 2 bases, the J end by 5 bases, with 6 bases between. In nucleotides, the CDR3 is TGTGCCAGCAGTTTAATACGGACCGGGGAGCTGTTTTTT. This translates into CASSLIRTGELFF.

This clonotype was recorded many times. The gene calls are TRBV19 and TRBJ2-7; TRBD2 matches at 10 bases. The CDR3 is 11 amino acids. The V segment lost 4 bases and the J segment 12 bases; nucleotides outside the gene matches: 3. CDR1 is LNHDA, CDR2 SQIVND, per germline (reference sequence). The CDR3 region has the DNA TGTGCCAGTAGTAGTAGCGGGAGGCCGTACTTC. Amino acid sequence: CASSSSGRPYF.

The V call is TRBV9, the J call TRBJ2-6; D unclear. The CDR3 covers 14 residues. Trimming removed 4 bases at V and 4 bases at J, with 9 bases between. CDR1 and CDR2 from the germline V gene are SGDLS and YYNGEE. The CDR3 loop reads CASSTVGGANVLTF. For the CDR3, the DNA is TGTGCCAGCAGCACCGTAGGAGGGGCCAACGTCCTGACTTTC.

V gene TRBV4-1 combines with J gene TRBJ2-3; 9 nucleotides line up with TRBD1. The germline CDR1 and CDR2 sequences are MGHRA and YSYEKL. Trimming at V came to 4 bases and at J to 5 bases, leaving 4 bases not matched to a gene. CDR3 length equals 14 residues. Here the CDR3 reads CASSRTGVEDTQYF. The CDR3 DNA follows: TGCGCCAGCAGCCGGACAGGGGTTGAAGATACGCAGTATTTT.